This T cell receptor (beta chain) was documented in a study of human CD8 memory T cell subsets. Study-level results: In the comparison of repertoires, stem-like memory and precursor exhausted T cells overlapped only minimally. According to Chao1 estimates, stem-like memory T cells seemed more diverse than precursor exhausted T cells were.

The authors made TCR beta libraries using UMI-labeled 5' RACE. TCRdb re-called the 5' RACE reads and gives one entry per CDR3 protein, without DNA. The sample includes about 17,000 distinct CDR3 sequences. The germline V gene encodes CDR1 SGHVS and CDR2 FQNEAQ. This CDR3 has 15 residues. A remark on this clonotype: Its antigen is undetermined.

The sample taken for sequencing was CD8+ stem-like memory T cells (TSCM and TCM) sorted from PBMCs. Sample subset: stem-like memory CD8 T cells (TSTEM), CCR7+ PD-1- TIGIT-. The sequence was obtained from a human donor in good health. The V call is TRBV7-8, the J call TRBJ1-2; the D call from TCRdb, TRBD1, cannot be confirmed without DNA. The CDR3 region is CASSPAGGQYYGYTF.